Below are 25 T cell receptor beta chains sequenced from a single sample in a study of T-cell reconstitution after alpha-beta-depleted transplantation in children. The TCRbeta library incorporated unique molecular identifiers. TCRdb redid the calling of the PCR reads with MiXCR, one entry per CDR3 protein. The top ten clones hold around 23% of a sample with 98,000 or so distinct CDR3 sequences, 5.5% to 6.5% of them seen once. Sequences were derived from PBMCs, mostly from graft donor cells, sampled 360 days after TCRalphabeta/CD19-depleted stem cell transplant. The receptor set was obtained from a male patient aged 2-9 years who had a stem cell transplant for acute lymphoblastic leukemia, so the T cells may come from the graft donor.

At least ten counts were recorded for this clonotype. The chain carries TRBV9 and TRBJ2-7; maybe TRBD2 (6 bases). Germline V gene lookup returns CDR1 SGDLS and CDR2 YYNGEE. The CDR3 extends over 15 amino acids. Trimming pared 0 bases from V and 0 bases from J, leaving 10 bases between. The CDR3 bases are TGTGCCAGCAGCGTAGAGGAGGGTATCTCCTACGAGCAGTACTTC. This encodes CASSVEEGISYEQYF. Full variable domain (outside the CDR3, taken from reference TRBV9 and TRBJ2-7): DSGVTQTPKHLITATGQRVTLRCSPRSGDLSVYWYQQSLDQGLQFLIQYYNGEERAKGNILERFSAQQFPDLHSELNLSSLELGDSALYFCASSVEEGISYEQYFGPGTRLTVT.

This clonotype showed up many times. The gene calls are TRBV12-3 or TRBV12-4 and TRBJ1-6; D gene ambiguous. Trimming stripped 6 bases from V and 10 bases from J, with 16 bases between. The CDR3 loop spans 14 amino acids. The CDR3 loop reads CASRFDLGSSPLHF. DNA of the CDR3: TGTGCCAGCAGATTCGATTTGGGCTCATCACCCCTCCACTTT.

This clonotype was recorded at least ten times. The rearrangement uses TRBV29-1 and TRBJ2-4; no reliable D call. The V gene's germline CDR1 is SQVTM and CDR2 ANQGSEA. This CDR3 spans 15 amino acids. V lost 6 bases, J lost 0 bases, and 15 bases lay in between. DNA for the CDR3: TGCAGCGTATTAACGCGGTCTTTAGCCAAAAACATTCAGTACTTC. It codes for CSVLTRSLAKNIQYF.

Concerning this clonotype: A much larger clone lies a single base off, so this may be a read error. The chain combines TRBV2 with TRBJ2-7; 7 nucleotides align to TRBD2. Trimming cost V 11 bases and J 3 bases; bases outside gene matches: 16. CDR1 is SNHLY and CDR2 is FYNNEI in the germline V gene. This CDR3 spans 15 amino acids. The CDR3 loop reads CAGSLAVGHIYEQYF. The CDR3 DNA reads TGTGCCGGCTCCCTAGCGGTTGGACACATCTACGAGCAGTACTTC.

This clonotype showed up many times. CDR3 region: CASSGPGETQYF. For the CDR3, the DNA is TGTGCCAGCAGCGGGCCCGGTGAGACCCAGTACTTC. The J gene is TRBJ2-5, the V gene TRBV7-3; D gene unclear. This CDR3 is 12 amino acids long. Germline CDR1 SGHTA, CDR2 FQGTGA. The V end was cut by 5 bases, the J end by 5 bases, with 9 bases between.

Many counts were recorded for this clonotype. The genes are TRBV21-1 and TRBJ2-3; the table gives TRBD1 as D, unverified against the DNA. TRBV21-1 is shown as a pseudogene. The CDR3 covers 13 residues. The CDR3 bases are TGTGCCAGGACAGGGGTTTCGGGAGATACGCAGTATTTT. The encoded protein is CARTGVSGDTQYF.

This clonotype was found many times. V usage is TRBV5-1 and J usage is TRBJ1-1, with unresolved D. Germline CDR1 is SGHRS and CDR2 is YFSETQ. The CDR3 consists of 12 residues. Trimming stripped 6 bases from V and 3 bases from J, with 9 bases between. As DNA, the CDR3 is TGCGCCAGCAAAAAATGGGACACTGAAGCTTTCTTT. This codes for CASKKWDTEAFF.

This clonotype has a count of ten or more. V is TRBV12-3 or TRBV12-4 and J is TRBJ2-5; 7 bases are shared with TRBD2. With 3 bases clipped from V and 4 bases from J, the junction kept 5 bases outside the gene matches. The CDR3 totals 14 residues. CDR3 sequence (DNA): TGTGCCAGCAGTTTGGCGACGGGGGGAGAGACCCAGTACTTC. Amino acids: CASSLATGGETQYF.

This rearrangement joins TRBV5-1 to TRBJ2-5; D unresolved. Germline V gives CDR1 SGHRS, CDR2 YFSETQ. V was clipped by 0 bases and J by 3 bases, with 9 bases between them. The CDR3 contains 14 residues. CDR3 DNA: TGCGCCAGCAGCTTGGGCTGGGAAGAAGAGACCCAGTACTTC. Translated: CASSLGWEEETQYF.

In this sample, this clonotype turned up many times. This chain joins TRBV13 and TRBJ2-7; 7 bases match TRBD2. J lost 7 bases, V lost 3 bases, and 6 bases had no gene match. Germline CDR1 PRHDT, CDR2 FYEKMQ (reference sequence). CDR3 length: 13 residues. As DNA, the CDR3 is TGTGCCAGCAGCTTGATTTGGGGGGGTGAGCAGTACTTC. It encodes CASSLIWGGEQYF.

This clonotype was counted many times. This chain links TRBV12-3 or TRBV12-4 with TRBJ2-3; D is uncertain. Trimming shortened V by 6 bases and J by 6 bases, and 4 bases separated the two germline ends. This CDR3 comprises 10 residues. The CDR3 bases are TGTGCCAGCAGGGCCGATACGCAGTATTTT. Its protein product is CASRADTQYF.

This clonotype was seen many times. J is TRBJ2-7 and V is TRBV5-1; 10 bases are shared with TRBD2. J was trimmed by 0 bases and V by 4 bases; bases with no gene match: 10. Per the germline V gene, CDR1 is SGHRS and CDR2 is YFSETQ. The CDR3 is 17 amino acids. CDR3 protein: CASSPTAGGPVSYEQYF. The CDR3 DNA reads TGCGCCAGCAGCCCAACAGCGGGAGGGCCCGTCTCCTACGAGCAGTACTTC.

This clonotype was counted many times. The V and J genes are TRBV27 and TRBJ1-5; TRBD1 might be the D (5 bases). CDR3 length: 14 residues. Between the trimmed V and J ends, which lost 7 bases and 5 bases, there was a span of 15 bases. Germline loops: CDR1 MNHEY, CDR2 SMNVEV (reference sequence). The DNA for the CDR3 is TGTGCCAGCACCTCCGGGAGGGGTCATCAGCCCCAGCATTTT. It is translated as CASTSGRGHQPQHF.

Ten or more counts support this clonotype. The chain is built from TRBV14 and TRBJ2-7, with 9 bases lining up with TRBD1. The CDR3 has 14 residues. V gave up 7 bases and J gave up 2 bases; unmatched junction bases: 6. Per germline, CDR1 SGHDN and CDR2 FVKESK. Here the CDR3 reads CASKLGQGPYEQYF. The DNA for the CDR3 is TGTGCCAGCAAGTTGGGACAGGGTCCCTACGAGCAGTACTTC.

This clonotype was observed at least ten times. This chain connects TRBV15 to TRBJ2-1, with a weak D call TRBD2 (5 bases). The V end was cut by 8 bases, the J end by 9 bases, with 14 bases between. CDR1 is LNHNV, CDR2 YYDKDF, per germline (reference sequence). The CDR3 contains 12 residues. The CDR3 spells CATAQGLREQFF. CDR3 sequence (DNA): TGTGCCACCGCCCAAGGACTTCGTGAGCAGTTCTTC.

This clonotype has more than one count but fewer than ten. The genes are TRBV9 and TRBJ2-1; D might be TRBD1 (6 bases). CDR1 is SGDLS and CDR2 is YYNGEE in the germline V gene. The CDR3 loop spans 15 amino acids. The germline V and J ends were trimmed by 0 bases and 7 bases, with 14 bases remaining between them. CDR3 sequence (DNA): TGTGCCAGCAGCGTAGGAGCGGAGAGGGGGAATGAGCAGTTCTTC. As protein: CASSVGAERGNEQFF.

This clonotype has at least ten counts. CDR3 nucleotides: TGTGCCAGCAGCCAAGTGGGAGGTCGTGGGGATGAAAAACTGTTTTTT. This sequence encodes CASSQVGGRGDEKLFF. The chain employs TRBV3-1 and TRBJ1-4; no reliable D call. The CDR3 has 16 residues. CDR1 is LGHDT, CDR2 YNNKEL, per germline (reference sequence). V lost 1 base to trimming and J lost 6 bases, with 15 bases between them.

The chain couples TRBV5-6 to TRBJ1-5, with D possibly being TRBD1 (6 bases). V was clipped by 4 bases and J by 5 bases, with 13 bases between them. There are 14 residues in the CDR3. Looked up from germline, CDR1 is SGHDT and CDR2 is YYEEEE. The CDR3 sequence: CASSQWGGDQPQHF. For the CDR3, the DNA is TGTGCCAGCAGCCAATGGGGGGGCGATCAGCCCCAGCATTTT.

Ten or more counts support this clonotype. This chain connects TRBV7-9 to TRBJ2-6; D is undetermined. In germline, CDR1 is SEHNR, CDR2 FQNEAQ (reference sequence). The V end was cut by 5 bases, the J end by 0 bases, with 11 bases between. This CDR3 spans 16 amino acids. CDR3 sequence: CASSRRAISGANVLTF. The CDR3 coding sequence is TGTGCCAGCAGCCGAAGGGCCATCTCTGGGGCCAACGTCCTGACTTTC.

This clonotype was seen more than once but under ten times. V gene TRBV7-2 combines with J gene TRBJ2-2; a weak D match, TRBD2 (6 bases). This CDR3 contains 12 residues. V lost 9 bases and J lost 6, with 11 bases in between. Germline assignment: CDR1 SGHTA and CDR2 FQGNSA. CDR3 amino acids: CASRPGAGELFF. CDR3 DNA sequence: TGTGCCAGTCGACCGGGAGCCGGGGAGCTGTTTTTT.

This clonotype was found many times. This CDR3 is CAISDGAGAYGYTF. The CDR3 nucleotides read TGTGCCATCAGTGACGGCGCGGGGGCCTATGGCTACACCTTC. The V and J genes are TRBV10-3 and TRBJ1-2, with D possibly TRBD1 on 6 matching bases. The CDR3 is 14 residues long. Germline CDR1 ENHRY, CDR2 SYGVKD. V was clipped by 3 bases and J by 4 bases, with 12 bases between them.

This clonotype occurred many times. This CDR3 is CASSLTPWDYEQYF. The CDR3 nucleotides read TGTGCCAGCAGTTTAACGCCTTGGGACTACGAGCAGTACTTC. The chain joins TRBV28 to TRBJ2-7; D is uncertain. The germline V gene encodes CDR1 MDHEN and CDR2 SYDVKM. V dropped 2 bases and J dropped 3 bases, with 11 bases sitting between them. This CDR3 contains 14 residues. Drawing the rest from reference TRBV28 and TRBJ2-7, the complete variable domain is DVKVTQSSRYLVKRTGEKVFLECVQDMDHENMFWYRQDPGLGLRLIYFSYDVKMKEKGDIPEGYSVSREKKERFSLILESASTNQTSMYLCASSLTPWDYEQYFGPGTRLTVT.

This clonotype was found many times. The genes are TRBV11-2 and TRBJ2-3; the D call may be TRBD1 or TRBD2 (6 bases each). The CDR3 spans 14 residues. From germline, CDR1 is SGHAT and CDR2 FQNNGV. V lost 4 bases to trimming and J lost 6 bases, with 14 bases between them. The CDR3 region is CASSWGAVKDTQYF. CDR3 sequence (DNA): TGTGCCAGCAGCTGGGGGGCGGTTAAGGATACGCAGTATTTT. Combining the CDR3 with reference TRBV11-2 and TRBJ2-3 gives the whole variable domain EAGVAQSPRYKIIEKRQSVAFWCNPISGHATLYWYQQILGQGPKLLIQFQNNGVVDDSQLPKDRFSAERLKGVDSTLKIQPAKLEDSAVYLCASSWGAVKDTQYFGPGTRLTVL.

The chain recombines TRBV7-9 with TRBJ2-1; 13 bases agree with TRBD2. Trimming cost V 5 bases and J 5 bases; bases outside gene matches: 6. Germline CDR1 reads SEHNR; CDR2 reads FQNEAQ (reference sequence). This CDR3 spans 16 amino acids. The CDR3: CASSRPTSGGDNEQFF. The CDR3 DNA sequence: TGTGCCAGCAGCCGACCTACTAGCGGGGGGGACAATGAGCAGTTCTTC.

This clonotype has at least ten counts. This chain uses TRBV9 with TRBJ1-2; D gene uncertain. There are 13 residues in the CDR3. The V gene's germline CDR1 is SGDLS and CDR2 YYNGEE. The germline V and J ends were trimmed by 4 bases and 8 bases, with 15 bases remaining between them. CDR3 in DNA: TGTGCCAGCAGCCCTCAGACCCCGAAGGGCTACACCTTC. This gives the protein CASSPQTPKGYTF.